The sequence of this TCR beta chain was determined in a study of cytomegalovirus exposure and HLA in healthy donors. Findings and caveats of the study: Most sequenced TCRs were rare (though some public TCRs occurred in many donors). It was 150 to 200 TCR beta chains that were listed as cytomegalovirus-associated. According to an earlier analysis, most TCR beta V segments yielded productive rearrangements about 87% or about 30% of the time.

Trimming at V came to 0 bases and at J to 4 bases, leaving 5 bases not matched to a gene. The germline CDR1 and CDR2 sequences are MNHEY and SVGAGI. The CDR3 totals 16 residues. As for this clone: Its antigen is not known.

The PCR employed 60 Vbeta primers together with 13 Jbeta primers. The protocol was immunoSEQ multiplex PCR, while the TCRdb copy is restricted to in-frame clones and leaves out a portion. The repertoire includes over 140,000 clones, just under 85% of them detected once, and 1.2% to 1.5% sits in the top ten. The material sequenced was PBMCs. V is TRBV6-5 and J is TRBJ1-3; TRBD1 matches 8 bases. The sequence was obtained from a man aged 30-40 years in good health and CMV-seropositive. CDR3 DNA: TGTGCCAGCAGTTACTCGAGCAGGGGGCACGGAAACACCATATATTTT. Encoded protein: CASSYSSRGHGNTIYF.